This T cell receptor beta chain is drawn from a study of CD8+ T cells in alopecia areata. Treatment noted: oral pan-JAK inhibitor, 5-10 mg twice daily. As part of sample collection, lesional scalp punch biopsies and peripheral blood were taken from alopecia areata patients. Germline CDR1 MGHDK, CDR2 SYGVNS. This CDR3 has 12 residues. V shed 7 bases and J shed 3 bases, with 9 bases lying between them. General study points: Normal-skin resident alphabeta T cells also appear among scalp sample sequences.

As regards this clone: As yet, its antigen is unknown.

Extracted RNA was reverse transcribed into cDNA, the sequencing template. Repertoires were generated with immunoSEQ multiplex PCR, while TCRdb's copy carries only in-frame clones and drops some. There are some 180,000 clones in the sample; approximately 50% occur only once, and 9.5% to 13% lies in the top ten. The TCR sequence derives from a human donor with alopecia areata. The material was CD8+ T cells sorted from blood, obtained around week 53, from a patient treated with tofacitinib. The V gene is TRBV25-1, the J gene TRBJ2-5; the D gene is possibly TRBD2 (6 bases). The CDR3 protein is CASMGLEETQYF. CDR3 in DNA: TGTGCCAGCATGGGACTCGAAGAGACCCAGTACTTC.